A single T cell receptor (beta chain) is shown here with its context. Its antigen is undetermined. The data stem from a study of early T cells in non-severe SARS-CoV-2 infection. Overall study context: Bulk RNA taken from unsorted whole blood was sequenced, leaving chains unpaired. Broader study findings: Anti-spike CD8 specificities were favored by VDJdb matching, whose results missed private and CD4 specificities.

Separate cDNA molecules each had unique molecular identifiers attached to them. One entry per CDR3 protein, called by TCRdb with MiXCR from the 5' RACE reads. The sample lists 52,000 or so distinct CDR3 sequences; under 8% were seen once. The germline V gene encodes CDR1 MNHEY and CDR2 SVGEGT. The CDR3 is 14 residues long. V lost 8 bases, J lost 6 bases, and 18 bases lay in between. Here the sequenced sample was whole blood, taken at baseline. The receptor's source is an adult who was a healthcare worker with PCR-confirmed SARS-CoV-2 infection or an uninfected control (not recorded which). V gene TRBV6-2 or TRBV6-3 combines with J gene TRBJ2-3; D remains unclear. This chain's CDR3 is CASGGPTFLDTQYF. CDR3 coding DNA: TGTGCCAGCGGTGGACCCACCTTTTTGGATACGCAGTATTTT.